This T cell receptor beta chain came from a study of molecular identifiers for immune sequencing clone quantification. This clonotype showed up many times. TCRdb ran MiXCR on the PCR reads and lists one entry per CDR3 protein. The sample lists around 480,000 distinct CDR3 sequences, about 25% seen once, with around 0.8% in the top ten. Germline CDR1 reads SEHNR; CDR2 reads FQNEAQ (reference sequence). Trimming took off 0 bases at V and 5 bases at J, with 13 bases between the two ends. The CDR3 is 15 residues long. The V call is TRBV7-9, the J call TRBJ1-1; possibly TRBD1 for D (5 bases). The material sequenced was naive CD8+ T cells from blood, with Jurkat cell RNA spiked in. Documented subset: FACS-sorted CD8+CD4-CCR7+CD45RA+ naive T cells. The receptor was derived from a human donor in good health. Some libraries in this study had Jurkat cell RNA spiked in. The CDR3 DNA follows: TGTGCCAGCAGCTTAGCGCAAGGGGCCGGGACTGAAGCTTTCTTT. Protein: CASSLAQGAGTEAFF.